The 30 T cell receptor beta chains below all came from one sample that was sequenced in a study of T-cell reconstitution after alpha-beta-depleted transplantation in children. A TCRbeta library incorporating unique molecular identifiers was prepared. TCRdb recomputed calls from the PCR reads with MiXCR, one row per CDR3 protein. The table has approximately 210,000 distinct CDR3 sequences, more than 12% seen once. Sequenced material: PBMCs from the stem cell graft donor, taken from the stem cell graft. The receptor source for this set is a human donor who donated a stem cell graft to a child with acute lymphoblastic leukemia.

The sample holds many counts of this clonotype. The rearrangement uses TRBV7-9 and TRBJ2-7; D possibly corresponds to TRBD1 (6 bases). V lost 5 bases and J 5 bases, leaving 22 bases between the germline ends. This CDR3 region has 16 residues. Per germline, CDR1 SEHNR and CDR2 FQNEAQ (reference sequence). The CDR3 reads CASSPLHQGPAHEQYF. CDR3 nucleotides: TGTGCCAGCAGCCCCCTTCACCAGGGGCCAGCCCACGAGCAGTACTTC.

This clonotype was detected only once. The gene calls are TRBV4-1 and TRBJ1-5, with TRBD1 as a possible D gene (5 bases). CDR1 MGHRA and CDR2 YSYEKL come from the germline V gene. Trimming removed 4 bases at V and 0 bases at J, with 19 bases between. The CDR3 loop spans 18 amino acids. CDR3 sequence: CASSRGDLRDHSNQPQHF. The CDR3 nucleotides are TGCGCCAGCAGCCGAGGGGACCTTCGTGACCATAGCAATCAGCCCCAGCATTTT.

This clonotype was found many times. The chain uses TRBV28 and TRBJ2-1; the match to TRBD2 covers 13 bases. The germline gives CDR1 MDHEN, CDR2 SYDVKM. V was pared by 5 bases and J by 3 bases, with 7 bases of the junction left unmatched. The CDR3 has 17 amino acids. Here the CDR3 DNA reads TGTGCCAGCAGTAATCCGGGACTAGCGGGACACTACAATGAGCAGTTCTTC. Translation gives CASSNPGLAGHYNEQFF.

In this sample, this clonotype turned up many times. CDR3 sequence reads: CASSMDRGGLDEQYF. CDR3 coding DNA: TGTGCCAGTAGTATGGACCGTGGGGGGTTGGACGAGCAGTACTTC. The rearrangement joins TRBV19 to TRBJ2-7; D might be TRBD2 (6 bases). Germline CDR1 reads LNHDA; CDR2 reads SQIVND (reference sequence). The CDR3 length is 15 residues. The V gene lost 3 bases and the J gene lost 5 bases, with 17 bases spanning the gap.

The chain uses TRBV4-1 and TRBJ2-5; possibly TRBD1 or TRBD2 for D (5 bases each). Germline V CDR1 and CDR2: MGHRA, YSYEKL. The ends were cut back, 0 bases at V and 1 base at J, with 9 bases in the middle. The CDR3 runs to 15 residues. The CDR3 DNA reads as TGCGCCAGCAGCCAAGATGGGGACCCCCAAGAGACCCAGTACTTC. Amino acids: CASSQDGDPQETQYF.

This clonotype was found many times. A read error may account for a junction end that differs from germline. This sequence joins TRBV5-1 and TRBJ2-2; 8 nucleotides align to TRBD1. The CDR3 is made up of 15 amino acids. From germline, CDR1 is SGHRS and CDR2 YFSETQ. The CDR3, as DNA: TGTGCCAGCAGCCTCGGACAGGGGAACACCGGGGAGCTGTTTTTT. This translates into CASSLGQGNTGELFF.

The table lists this clonotype with many counts. The V and J genes are TRBV20-1 and TRBJ2-3, with a tentative D call TRBD1 (6 bases). Germline-derived CDR1 and CDR2 are DFQATT and SNEGSKA (reference sequence). The CDR3 extends over 13 amino acids. V shed 6 bases and J shed 1 base, with 11 bases lying between them. The CDR3 protein is CSAADSRTDTQYF. DNA of the CDR3: TGCAGTGCAGCGGACAGTCGCACAGATACGCAGTATTTT.

This clonotype was counted ten times or more. This chain uses TRBV2 with TRBJ1-2; D is possibly TRBD1 (6 bases). CDR1 SNHLY and CDR2 FYNNEI come from the germline V gene. The CDR3 length is 12 residues. The V end was cut by 3 bases, the J end by 7 bases, with 9 bases between. CDR3 in DNA: TGTGCCAGCAGTGACAGGGGCGGTGGCTACACCTTC. Protein: CASSDRGGGYTF.

This clonotype was found many times. J is TRBJ1-2 and V is TRBV12-3 or TRBV12-4; D remains unclear. This CDR3 has 11 residues. Trimming removed 5 bases from V and 3 bases from J, with 4 bases in between. The CDR3, as DNA: TGTGCCAGCAGTGAGGACTATGGCTACACCTTC. Protein: CASSEDYGYTF.

With respect to this clonotype: A much larger clone lies one base from this, so it may be a read error. The chain joins TRBV7-8 to TRBJ1-1; the D is unclear. Between the trimmed V and J ends, which lost 5 bases and 1 base, there was a span of 20 bases. This CDR3 contains 17 residues. Germline loops: CDR1 SGHVS, CDR2 FQNEAQ. In DNA form, the CDR3 reads TGTGCCAGCAGCCCCACCTTGTTGGTGCTCTGGAACACTGAAGCTTTCTTT. Residues: CASSPTLLVLWNTEAFF.

This clonotype was picked up a small number of times. CDR3 in DNA: TGCGCCAGCAGTTTCGGACAGTCTGAAGCTTTCTTT. Its protein is CASSFGQSEAFF. The chain has TRBV10-1 and TRBJ1-1; TRBD1 is a possible D gene (6 bases). Per germline, CDR1 WNHNN and CDR2 SYGVQD (reference sequence). The CDR3 consists of 12 residues. The germline V and J ends were trimmed by 5 bases and 6 bases, with 10 bases remaining between them.

This clonotype has at least ten counts. Germline is not matched at one junction end, which may reflect a read error. V usage is TRBV7-7 and J usage is TRBJ2-5, with 8 bases matching TRBD1. Germline V lookup: CDR1 SSHAT, CDR2 FNYEAQ (reference sequence). CDR3 length: 14 residues. CDR3 region: CASSTGQGSETQYF. The CDR3 bases are TGTGCTAGCAGCACAGGACAGGGATCAGAGACCCAGTACTTC.

The CDR3 region has the DNA TGTGCCAGCAGCCCCAGGGGACTTAGCACAGATACGCAGTATTTT. Translated: CASSPRGLSTDTQYF. This chain joins TRBV5-6 and TRBJ2-3; TRBD1 or TRBD2 may be the D gene (6 bases each). The CDR3 extends over 15 amino acids. The germline gives CDR1 SGHDT, CDR2 YYEEEE. V was pared by 4 bases and J by 0 bases, with 12 bases between.

Notes on this clonotype: A read error may produce the germline difference seen at one junction end. This chain joins TRBV14 and TRBJ2-2; 8 nucleotides match TRBD2. The CDR3 consists of 15 residues. Germline CDR1 is SGHDN and CDR2 is FVKESK. The CDR3 sequence is CASSELAVNAGELFF. The DNA of the CDR3 is TGTGCCAGCAGCGAACTAGCGGTGAACGCCGGGGAGCTGTTTTTT.

This clonotype was counted many times. The chain is built from TRBV7-9 and TRBJ2-7, with 8 bases lining up with TRBD2. Per the germline V gene, CDR1 is SEHNR and CDR2 is FQNEAQ (reference sequence). There are 15 residues in the CDR3. With 5 bases clipped from V and 4 bases from J, the junction kept 10 bases outside the gene matches. Written as DNA, the CDR3 is TGTGCCAGCAGCCCGTTTAGCGGGATTGGTTACGAGCAGTACTTC. It is translated as CASSPFSGIGYEQYF.

In this sample, this clonotype turned up many times. The V call is TRBV20-1, the J call TRBJ1-5; D possibly corresponds to TRBD1 (6 bases). The CDR3 runs 14 residues. CDR1 DFQATT and CDR2 SNEGSKA come from the germline V gene (reference sequence). The V and J ends lost 5 bases and 4 bases respectively, with 15 bases between them. The CDR3 reads CSAGQGFTNQPQHF. In DNA form, the CDR3 reads TGCAGTGCTGGCCAGGGGTTTACTAATCAGCCCCAGCATTTT.

This clonotype was seen at least ten times. V and J are TRBV19 and TRBJ1-2; D unclear. The CDR3 runs to 13 residues. The germline V and J ends were trimmed by 5 bases and 3 bases, with 10 bases remaining between them. Germline assignment: CDR1 LNHDA and CDR2 SQIVND (reference sequence). CDR3 in amino acids: CASSAARDYGYTF. The CDR3 nucleotides read TGTGCCAGTAGTGCCGCAAGAGACTATGGCTACACCTTC.

The table lists this clonotype with many counts. This chain connects TRBV10-3 to TRBJ2-1, with D possibly matching TRBD2 (6 bases). CDR3 size: 20 residues. Germline assignment: CDR1 ENHRY and CDR2 SYGVKD. Trimming left V 2 bases short and J 7 bases short, with 30 bases between. The DNA for the CDR3 is TGTGCCATCAGTGAGACCGATCGGGCTGGTGGCGGGGCCTGGGTTAATGAGCAGTTCTTC. Its protein product is CAISETDRAGGGAWVNEQFF.

This clonotype was seen ten or more times. V usage is TRBV5-1 and J usage is TRBJ2-3, with unresolved D. V lost 3 bases, J lost 3 bases, and 11 bases lay in between. Looked up from germline, CDR1 is SGHRS and CDR2 is YFSETQ. The CDR3 extends over 14 amino acids. The DNA for the CDR3 is TGCGCCAGCAGCTCGGACGGAGCGACAGATACGCAGTATTTT. This encodes CASSSDGATDTQYF.

This clonotype was seen more than once but under ten times. The chain has TRBV6-1 and TRBJ2-2, with D possibly being TRBD1 or TRBD2 (6 bases each). Germline CDR1 is MNHNS and CDR2 is SASEGT. The V and J ends lost 6 bases and 4 bases respectively, with 18 bases between them. CDR3 length: 16 residues. CDR3 in amino acids: CASRTEGGLITGELFF. The CDR3 DNA follows: TGTGCCAGCAGAACCGAGGGGGGTCTGATCACCGGGGAGCTGTTTTTT.

The genes are TRBV11-2 and TRBJ2-5; no clear D gene. Trimming took off 1 base at V and 4 bases at J, with 13 bases between the two ends. There are 15 residues in the CDR3. CDR1 is SGHAT and CDR2 is FQNNGV in the germline V gene. CDR3 sequence: CASSLVLDSIETQYF. The CDR3 nucleotides read TGTGCCAGCAGCTTAGTTCTAGACTCTATAGAGACCCAGTACTTC.

This clonotype was seen many times. The V call is TRBV11-2, the J call TRBJ2-1; 9 bases agree with TRBD1. The CDR3 has 16 residues. Germline V gene lookup returns CDR1 SGHAT and CDR2 FQNNGV. V lost 8 bases to trimming and J lost 9 bases; unmatched junction nucleotides: 17. The CDR3 DNA is TGTGCCAGCTCCATTAGACCGGGACAGGGTATCAGTGAGCAGTTCTTC. Protein: CASSIRPGQGISEQFF.

This clonotype appeared many times. The rearrangement links TRBV5-1 to TRBJ2-7; TRBD2 might be the D (6 bases). Trimming removed 7 bases at V and 4 bases at J, with 18 bases between. Per germline, CDR1 SGHRS and CDR2 YFSETQ. The CDR3 sequence is 14 residues long. This CDR3 is CASGGLADPYEQYF. The CDR3 region has the DNA TGCGCCAGCGGCGGGTTAGCGGATCCATACGAGCAGTACTTC.

This clonotype was seen at least ten times. The chain recombines TRBV29-1 with TRBJ1-1; D is undetermined. V was trimmed by 6 bases and J by 0 bases, leaving 17 bases between them. This CDR3 has 15 amino acids. The germline V gene has CDR1 SQVTM and CDR2 ANQGSEA. The CDR3 coding sequence is TGCAGCGTGACTCATGGCGGCAACATGAACACTGAAGCTTTCTTT. Translating gives CSVTHGGNMNTEAFF.

Regarding this clonotype: Possible read error: a much larger clone is one base away. The chain is built from TRBV6-1 and TRBJ2-7; 8 bases align to TRBD1. This CDR3 has 13 residues. Germline CDR1 MNHNS, CDR2 SASEGT. The CDR3 DNA sequence: TGTCCCAGTTGGCGACAGGGGTCCTACGAGCAGTACTTC. Its translation: CPSWRQGSYEQYF.

The chain has TRBV11-2 and TRBJ2-3; unclear D gene. The V end lost 5 bases, the J end lost 5 bases, and 11 bases lay between the germline ends. The CDR3 length is 13 residues. Germline values: CDR1 SGHAT, CDR2 FQNNGV. This chain's CDR3 is CASSRFVRDTQYF. The CDR3 nucleotides are TGTGCCAGCAGCCGTTTCGTAAGAGATACGCAGTATTTT. Variable domain in full (rest from reference TRBV11-2 and TRBJ2-3): EAGVAQSPRYKIIEKRQSVAFWCNPISGHATLYWYQQILGQGPKLLIQFQNNGVVDDSQLPKDRFSAERLKGVDSTLKIQPAKLEDSAVYLCASSRFVRDTQYFGPGTRLTVL.

Many counts were recorded for this clonotype. The V call is TRBV15, the J call TRBJ2-1; 7 bases are a match to TRBD1. The germline gives CDR1 LNHNV, CDR2 YYDKDF (reference sequence). There are 14 residues in the CDR3. After removal of 3 bases from V and 11 bases from J, the junction contained 10 bases not matched to a gene. Here the CDR3 reads CATSSPGTDHQQFF. The CDR3 coding sequence is TGTGCCACCAGCAGTCCCGGGACAGATCATCAGCAGTTCTTC. Using reference TRBV15 and TRBJ2-1 for the parts outside the CDR3, the full variable domain is DAMVIQNPRYQVTQFGKPVTLSCSQTLNHNVMYWYQQKSSQAPKLLFHYYDKDFNNEADTPDNFQSRRPNTSFCFLDIRSPGLGDTAMYLCATSSPGTDHQQFFGPGTRLTVL.

A single count supports this clonotype. The gene calls are TRBV12-3 or TRBV12-4 and TRBJ1-3; D not resolved. This CDR3 has 13 residues. V lost 5 bases and J lost 3, with 8 bases in between. The CDR3 sequence is CASSLQDGNTIYF. The CDR3 DNA reads TGTGCCAGCAGTCTTCAAGATGGAAACACCATATATTTT.

Many counts were recorded for this clonotype. This chain uses TRBV7-2 with TRBJ2-7; D is possibly TRBD1 or TRBD2 (6 bases each). V was shortened by 0 bases and J by 3 bases, with 9 bases between the two germline ends. The length of the CDR3 is 14 residues. Germline CDR1 SGHTA, CDR2 FQGNSA. The CDR3 nucleotides are TGTGCCAGCAGCTTAGCAGGGGGGTACTACGAGCAGTACTTC. Its protein is CASSLAGGYYEQYF. Drawing the rest from reference TRBV7-2 and TRBJ2-7, the complete variable domain is GAGVSQSPSNKVTEKGKDVELRCDPISGHTALYWYRQSLGQGLEFLIYFQGNSAPDKSGLPSDRFSAERTGGSVSTLTIQRTQQEDSAVYLCASSLAGGYYEQYFGPGTRLTVT.

In this sample, this clonotype turned up many times. The chain links TRBV5-1 to TRBJ1-1; TRBD1 might be the D (5 bases). The CDR3 has 16 amino acids. From germline, CDR1 is SGHRS and CDR2 YFSETQ. Trimming shortened V by 2 bases and J by 8 bases, and 22 bases separated the two germline ends. In nucleotides, the CDR3 is TGCGCCAGCAGCTTCCACGGGGACCCAGGAAGGACAGAAGCTTTCTTT. As protein: CASSFHGDPGRTEAFF. The full variable domain, in which reference TRBV5-1 and TRBJ1-1 provide the parts outside the CDR3, is KAGVTQTPRYLIKTRGQQVTLSCSPISGHRSVSWYQQTPGQGLQFLFEYFSETQRNKGNFPGRFSGRQFSNSRSEMNVSTLELGDSALYLCASSFHGDPGRTEAFFGQGTRLTVV.